The 4 T cell receptor beta chains in this list originate from one sample, sequenced in a study of OX40 agonist ivuxolimab in advanced cancers. Library preparation was by the immunoSEQ multiplex PCR assay. This is the immuneACCESS table as TCRdb keeps it, with only in-frame sequences that have V and J called. A part of the clones is gone; compared with another copy, unresolved V genes explain less than half, and the rest is unexplained. The sample table lists about 72,000 clones, just over 90% of them with a count of one. 5.5% to 6% of the sample is in the top ten clones. The sample was CD4+ or CD8+ T cells sorted from blood, taken in a trial of the OX40 agonist ivuxolimab. All receptors come from an adult with an advanced solid tumor such as melanoma, head and neck, liver or kidney cancer.

The CDR3, as DNA: TGTGCCAGTAGTAAGCTAGCGGGAGGTCTGAATGAGCAGTTCTTC. Encoded protein: CASSKLAGGLNEQFF. This chain uses TRBV19 with TRBJ2-1; TRBD2 aligns across 11 bases. This CDR3 has 15 residues. V dropped 4 bases and J dropped 7; count of bases not matched to a gene: 6. Germline CDR1 is LNHDA and CDR2 is SQIVND (reference sequence).

Of note for this clone: Distinct nucleotide sequences in the sample also encode this CDR3. CDR3 amino acids: CASSLGTGTVEQYF. In DNA form, the CDR3 reads TGCGCCAGCAGCCTAGGGACAGGGACCGTCGAGCAGTACTTC. The genes are TRBV4-1 and TRBJ2-7; 9 bases map to TRBD1. The trim removed 4 bases at V and 6 bases at J, leaving 7 bases unmatched. The CDR3 is 14 residues long. The germline CDR1 and CDR2 sequences are MGHRA and YSYEKL.

The V gene is TRBV4-1, the J gene TRBJ2-3; D remains ambiguous. Trimming removed 4 bases from V and 1 base from J, with 12 bases in between. CDR1 and CDR2 from the germline V gene are MGHRA and YSYEKL. The CDR3 extends over 15 amino acids. CDR3 coding DNA: TGCGCCAGCAGCCCCGTACCAAGTCGCACAGATACGCAGTATTTT. This sequence encodes CASSPVPSRTDTQYF.

The chain employs TRBV29-1 and TRBJ2-1; D is unresolved. V was trimmed by 0 bases and J by 4 bases, leaving 34 bases between them. In germline, CDR1 is SQVTM, CDR2 ANQGSEA. The CDR3 runs to 22 residues. The CDR3: CSVEDVHRPPPRAGPFYNEQFF. The CDR3 DNA reads TGCAGCGTTGAAGACGTTCACCGGCCGCCTCCTAGGGCCGGACCGTTTTACAATGAGCAGTTCTTC.